Each of the 9 T cell receptor beta chains below was sequenced from the same sample in a study of TIL therapy for anti-PD-1-resistant metastatic lung cancer. The time point was: pre-treatment sample, taken before nivolumab and TIL therapy. Most excised metastases sampled were pleural nodules or supraclavicular lymph nodes. Sequencing used immunoSEQ v3. Clones were read by immunoSEQ multiplex PCR, and TCRdb kept only the in-frame ones, dropping some. Of under 100,000 clones in the sample, 55% to 75% were seen once. Sequencing used tumor tissue, obtained at baseline. These TCRs come from a person between 25 and 79 years old with non-small cell lung cancer.

The chain combines TRBV11-2 with TRBJ1-6, with D hard to call. Per the germline V gene, CDR1 is SGHAT and CDR2 is FQNNGV. This CDR3 comprises 14 residues. V lost 3 bases and J lost 3, with 6 bases in between. The CDR3 coding sequence is TGTGCCAGCAGCTTTGCGGGCTATAATTCACCCCTCCACTTT. The encoded protein is CASSFAGYNSPLHF.

The chain recombines TRBV5-1 with TRBJ2-7; 15 nucleotides line up with TRBD2. The CDR3 loop spans 15 amino acids. V lost 4 bases, J lost 4 bases, and 3 bases stayed unmatched. Germline assignment: CDR1 SGHRS and CDR2 YFSETQ. CDR3 sequence: CASSTGLAGGYEQYF. In nucleotides, the CDR3 is TGCGCCAGCAGCACCGGACTAGCGGGAGGGTACGAGCAGTACTTC.

The V gene is TRBV18, the J gene TRBJ2-7; 13 bases line up with TRBD2. This CDR3 is built from 15 residues. Trimming removed 8 bases from V and 2 bases from J; junction bases left unmatched: 6. Germline CDR1 is KGHSH and CDR2 is LQKENI. The DNA for the CDR3 is TGTGCCAGCGGAGGCGGGACTAGCGGGGCCTACGAGCAGTACTTC. Translation: CASGGGTSGAYEQYF.

V gene TRBV27 combines with J gene TRBJ1-2; D unclear. The CDR3 spans 13 residues. Looked up from germline, CDR1 is MNHEY and CDR2 is SMNVEV (reference sequence). Trimming took 3 bases from V and 7 from J, leaving 12 bases between them. The CDR3 protein is CASSFGRHSGYTF. The CDR3 DNA follows: TGTGCCAGCAGTTTCGGGCGGCACTCTGGCTACACCTTC.

This chain connects TRBV30 to TRBJ2-3; D possibly corresponds to TRBD1 (5 bases). Trimming pared 2 bases from V and 4 bases from J, leaving 7 bases between. The CDR3 loop spans 12 amino acids. Germline V gives CDR1 GTSNPN, CDR2 SVGIG (reference sequence). CDR3 nucleotides: TGTGCCTGGAGTAGACAGCCAGATACGCAGTATTTT. Its translation is CAWSRQPDTQYF.

The chain employs TRBV4-1 and TRBJ2-2; 10 nucleotides match TRBD2. The CDR3 spans 15 residues. The junction had 0 bases not matched to a gene; V was cut back by 1 base and J by 4 bases. Germline V gene lookup returns CDR1 MGHRA and CDR2 YSYEKL. The CDR3 reads CASSQGTSGTGELFF. The CDR3 nucleotides are TGCGCCAGCAGCCAAGGGACTAGCGGCACCGGGGAGCTGTTTTTT.

V is TRBV4-3 and J is TRBJ2-1, with TRBD2 matching 9 bases. The CDR3 loop spans 16 amino acids. CDR1 and CDR2 from the germline V gene are LGHNA and YSLEER. The trim removed 8 bases at V and 7 bases at J, leaving 15 bases unmatched. The CDR3 loop reads CASPSVPSGAGNEQFF. CDR3 DNA sequence: TGCGCCAGCCCTTCTGTGCCTAGCGGGGCGGGGAATGAGCAGTTCTTC.

The J gene is TRBJ2-6, the V gene TRBV7-9; D perhaps matches TRBD1 (5 bases). Trimming pared 2 bases from V and 4 bases from J, leaving 15 bases between. This CDR3 comprises 17 residues. Germline lookup yields CDR1 SEHNR and CDR2 FQNEAQ (reference sequence). The CDR3 bases are TGTGCCAGCAGCTTAAGCCAGGGTCTCGTGGGGGCCAACGTCCTGACTTTC. Amino acid sequence: CASSLSQGLVGANVLTF.

This chain joins TRBV27 and TRBJ2-5, with D hard to call. Trimming left V 2 bases short and J 5 bases short, with 9 bases between. This CDR3 is built from 13 residues. Germline V gene sequence: CDR1 MNHEY, CDR2 SMNVEV (reference sequence). CDR3 loop: CASSLVRTETQYF. The CDR3 DNA follows: TGTGCCAGCAGTTTAGTGCGGACGGAGACCCAGTACTTC.